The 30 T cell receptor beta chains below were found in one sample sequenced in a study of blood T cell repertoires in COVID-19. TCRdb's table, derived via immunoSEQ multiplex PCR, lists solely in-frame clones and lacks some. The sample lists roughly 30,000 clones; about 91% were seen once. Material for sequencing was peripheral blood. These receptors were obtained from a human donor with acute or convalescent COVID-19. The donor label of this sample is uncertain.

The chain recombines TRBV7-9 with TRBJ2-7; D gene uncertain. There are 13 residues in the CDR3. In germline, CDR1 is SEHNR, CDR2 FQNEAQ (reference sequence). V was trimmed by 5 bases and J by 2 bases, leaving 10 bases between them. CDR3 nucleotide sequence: TGTGCCAGCAGCCCTTCCCCGGCCTACGAGCAGTACTTC. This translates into CASSPSPAYEQYF.

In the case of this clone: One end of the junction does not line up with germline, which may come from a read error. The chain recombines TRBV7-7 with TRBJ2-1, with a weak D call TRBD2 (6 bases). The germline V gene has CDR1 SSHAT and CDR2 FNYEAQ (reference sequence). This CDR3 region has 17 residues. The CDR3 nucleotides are TGTGCTAGCAGCTTCGGCCCGATAGGAGGGAAGAACAATGAGCAGTTCTTC. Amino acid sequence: CASSFGPIGGKNNEQFF.

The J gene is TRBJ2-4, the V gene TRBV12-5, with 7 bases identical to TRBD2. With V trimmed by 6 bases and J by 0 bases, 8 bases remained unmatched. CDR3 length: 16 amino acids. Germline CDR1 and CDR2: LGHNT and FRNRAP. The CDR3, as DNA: TGTGCTAGTGGGCGGGGAGGGGCCCTAGCCAAAAACATTCAGTACTTC. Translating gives CASGRGGALAKNIQYF.

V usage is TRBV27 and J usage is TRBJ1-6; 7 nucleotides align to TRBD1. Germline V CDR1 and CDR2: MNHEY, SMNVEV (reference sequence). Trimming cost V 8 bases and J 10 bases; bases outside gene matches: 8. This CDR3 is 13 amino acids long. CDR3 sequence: CASHRQGSSPLHF. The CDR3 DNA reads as TGTGCCAGCCACCGACAGGGCTCCTCACCCCTCCACTTT.

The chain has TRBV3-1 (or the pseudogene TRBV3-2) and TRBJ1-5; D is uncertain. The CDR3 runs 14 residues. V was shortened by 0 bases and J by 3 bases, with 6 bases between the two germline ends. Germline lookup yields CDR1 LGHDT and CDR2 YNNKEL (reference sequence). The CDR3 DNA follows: TGTGCCAGCAGCCAAGAACAGACCAATCAGCCCCAGCATTTT. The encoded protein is CASSQEQTNQPQHF.

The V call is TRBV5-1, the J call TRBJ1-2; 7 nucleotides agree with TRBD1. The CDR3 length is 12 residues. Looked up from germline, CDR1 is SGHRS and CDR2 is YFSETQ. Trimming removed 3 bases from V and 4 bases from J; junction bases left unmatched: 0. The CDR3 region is CASSWDSYGYTF. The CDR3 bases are TGCGCCAGCAGCTGGGACAGCTATGGCTACACCTTC.

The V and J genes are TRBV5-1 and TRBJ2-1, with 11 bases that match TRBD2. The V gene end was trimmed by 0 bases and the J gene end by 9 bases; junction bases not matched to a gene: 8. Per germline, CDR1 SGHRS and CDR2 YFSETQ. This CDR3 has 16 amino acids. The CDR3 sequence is CASSLGGTSGRGEQFF. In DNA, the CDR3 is TGCGCCAGCAGCTTGGGTGGGACTAGCGGAAGGGGTGAGCAGTTCTTC.

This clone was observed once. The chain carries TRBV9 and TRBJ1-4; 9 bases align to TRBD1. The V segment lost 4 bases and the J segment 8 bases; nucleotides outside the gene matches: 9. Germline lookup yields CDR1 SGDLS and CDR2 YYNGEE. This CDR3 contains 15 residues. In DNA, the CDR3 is TGTGCCAGCAGCCCGAGGGACAGGGTTGTAGAAAAACTGTTTTTT. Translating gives CASSPRDRVVEKLFF.

The CDR3 region is CASSDGQAGDEKLFF. The CDR3 DNA follows: TGTGCCAGCAGTGACGGACAGGCTGGAGATGAAAAACTGTTTTTT. This chain links TRBV2 with TRBJ1-4, with 7 bases that match TRBD1. Germline V CDR1 and CDR2: SNHLY, FYNNEI. Germline trimming cut 3 bases from V and 6 bases from J; bases unmatched to any gene: 7. The length of the CDR3 is 15 residues.

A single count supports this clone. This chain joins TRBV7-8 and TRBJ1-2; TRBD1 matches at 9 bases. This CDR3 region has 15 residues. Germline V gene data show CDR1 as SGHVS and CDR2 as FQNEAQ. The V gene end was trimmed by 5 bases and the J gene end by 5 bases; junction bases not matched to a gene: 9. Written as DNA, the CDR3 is TGTGCCAGCAGCCTAACACCGGGACAGGGATATGGCTACACCTTC. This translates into CASSLTPGQGYGYTF.

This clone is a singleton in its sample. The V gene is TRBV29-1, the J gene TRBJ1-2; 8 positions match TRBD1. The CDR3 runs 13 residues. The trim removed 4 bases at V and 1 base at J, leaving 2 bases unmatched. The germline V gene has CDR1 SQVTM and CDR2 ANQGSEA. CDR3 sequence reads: CSVGDRINYGYTF. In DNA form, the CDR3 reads TGCAGCGTTGGGGACAGGATTAACTATGGCTACACCTTC.

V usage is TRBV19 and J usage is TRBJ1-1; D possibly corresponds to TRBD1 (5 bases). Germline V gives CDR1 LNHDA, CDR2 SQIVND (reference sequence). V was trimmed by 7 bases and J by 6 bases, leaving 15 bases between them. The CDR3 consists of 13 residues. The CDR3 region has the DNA TGTGCCAGTAAGTGGGGAGGAGGGGCTGAAGCTTTCTTT. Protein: CASKWGGGAEAFF.

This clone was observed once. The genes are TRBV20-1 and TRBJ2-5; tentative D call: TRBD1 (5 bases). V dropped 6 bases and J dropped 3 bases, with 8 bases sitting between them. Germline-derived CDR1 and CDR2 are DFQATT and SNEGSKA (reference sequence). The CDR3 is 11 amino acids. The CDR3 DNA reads TGCAGTGCGGGCAGGGAAGAGACCCAGTACTTC. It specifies CSAGREETQYF.

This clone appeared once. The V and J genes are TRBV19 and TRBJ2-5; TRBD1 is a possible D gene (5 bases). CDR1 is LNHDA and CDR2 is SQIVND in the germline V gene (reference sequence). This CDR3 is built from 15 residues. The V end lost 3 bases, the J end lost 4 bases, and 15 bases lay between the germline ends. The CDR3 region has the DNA TGTGCCAGTAGTATGCCAGGGTGGGGCGGAGAGACCCAGTACTTC. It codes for CASSMPGWGGETQYF.

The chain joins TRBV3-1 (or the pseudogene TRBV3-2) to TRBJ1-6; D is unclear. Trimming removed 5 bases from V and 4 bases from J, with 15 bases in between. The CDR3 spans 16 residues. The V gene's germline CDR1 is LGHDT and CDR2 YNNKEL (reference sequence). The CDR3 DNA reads TGTGCCAGCAGCGGAGGTATGCGGGAGTATAATTCACCCCTCCACTTT. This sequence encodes CASSGGMREYNSPLHF.

The CDR3 reads CASSSTGGSGNTIYF. The CDR3 DNA follows: TGTGCCAGTAGTTCGACAGGGGGCTCTGGAAACACCATATATTTT. V gene TRBV19 combines with J gene TRBJ1-3, with 9 nucleotides matching TRBD1. CDR3 length equals 15 residues. In germline, CDR1 is LNHDA, CDR2 SQIVND (reference sequence). The V segment lost 5 bases and the J segment 0 bases; nucleotides outside the gene matches: 2.

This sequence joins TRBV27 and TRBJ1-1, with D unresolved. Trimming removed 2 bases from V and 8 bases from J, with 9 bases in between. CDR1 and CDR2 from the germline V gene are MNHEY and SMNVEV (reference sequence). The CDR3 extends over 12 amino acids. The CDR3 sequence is CASSLNGREAFF. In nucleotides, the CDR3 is TGTGCCAGCAGTTTAAATGGGAGGGAAGCTTTCTTT.

CDR3 protein: CASSWGQGDSDTQYF. The CDR3 DNA reads as TGTGCCAGCAGCTGGGGACAGGGGGATTCAGATACGCAGTATTTT. The chain joins TRBV7-9 to TRBJ2-3, with TRBD1 identical over 11 bases. The CDR3 has 15 amino acids. Per the germline V gene, CDR1 is SEHNR and CDR2 is FQNEAQ (reference sequence). V lost 4 bases, J lost 4 bases, and 4 bases stayed unmatched.

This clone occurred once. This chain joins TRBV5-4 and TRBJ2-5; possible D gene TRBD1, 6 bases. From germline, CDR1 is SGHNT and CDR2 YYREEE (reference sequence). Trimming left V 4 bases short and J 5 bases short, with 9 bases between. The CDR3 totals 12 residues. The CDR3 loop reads CASSGGGETQYF. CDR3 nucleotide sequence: TGTGCCAGCAGCGGGGGCGGGGAGACCCAGTACTTC. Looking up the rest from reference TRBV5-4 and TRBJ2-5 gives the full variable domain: ETGVTQSPTHLIKTRGQQVTLRCSSQSGHNTVSWYQQALGQGPQFIFQYYREEENGRGNFPPRFSGLQFPNYSSELNVNALELDDSALYLCASSGGGETQYFGPGTRLLVL.

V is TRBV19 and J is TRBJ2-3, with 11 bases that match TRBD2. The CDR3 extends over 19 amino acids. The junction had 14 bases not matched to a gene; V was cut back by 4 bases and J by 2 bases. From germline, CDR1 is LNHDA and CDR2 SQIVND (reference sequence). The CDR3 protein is CASSRGRRTSGYNTDTQYF. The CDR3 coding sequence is TGTGCCAGTAGTAGGGGTCGTCGGACTAGCGGGTATAACACAGATACGCAGTATTTT.

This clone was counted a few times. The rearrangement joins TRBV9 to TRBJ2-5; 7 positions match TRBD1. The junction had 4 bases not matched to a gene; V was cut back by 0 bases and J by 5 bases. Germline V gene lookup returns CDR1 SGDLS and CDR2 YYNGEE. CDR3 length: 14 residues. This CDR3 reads CASSVGQGRETQYF. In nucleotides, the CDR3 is TGTGCCAGCAGCGTAGGACAGGGCCGGGAGACCCAGTACTTC.

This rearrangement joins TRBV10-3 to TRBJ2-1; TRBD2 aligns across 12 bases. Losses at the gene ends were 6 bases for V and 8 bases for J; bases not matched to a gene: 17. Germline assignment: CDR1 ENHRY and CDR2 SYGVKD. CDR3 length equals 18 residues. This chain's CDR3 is CAISERRLLAGGPDEQFF. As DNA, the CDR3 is TGTGCCATCAGCGAACGAAGACTTCTAGCGGGAGGGCCAGATGAGCAGTTCTTC.

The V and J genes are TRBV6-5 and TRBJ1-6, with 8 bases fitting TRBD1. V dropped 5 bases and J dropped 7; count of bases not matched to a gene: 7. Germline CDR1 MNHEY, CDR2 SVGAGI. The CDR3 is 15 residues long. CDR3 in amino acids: CASSILGTGNSPLHF. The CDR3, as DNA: TGTGCCAGCAGTATACTTGGGACAGGAAATTCACCCCTCCACTTT.

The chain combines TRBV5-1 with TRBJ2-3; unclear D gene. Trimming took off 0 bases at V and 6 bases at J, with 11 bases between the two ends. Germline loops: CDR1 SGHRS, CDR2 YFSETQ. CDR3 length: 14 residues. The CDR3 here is CASSLDSSGDTQYF. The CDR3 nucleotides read TGCGCCAGCAGCTTGGACAGTAGTGGGGATACGCAGTATTTT.

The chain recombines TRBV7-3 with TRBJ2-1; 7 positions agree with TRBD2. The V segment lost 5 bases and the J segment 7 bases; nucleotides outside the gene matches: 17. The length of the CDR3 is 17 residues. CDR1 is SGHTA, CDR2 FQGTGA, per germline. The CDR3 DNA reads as TGTGCCAGCAGCCCAATAGGTGGGAGGGCCTCGGGTAATGAGCAGTTCTTC. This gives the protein CASSPIGGRASGNEQFF.

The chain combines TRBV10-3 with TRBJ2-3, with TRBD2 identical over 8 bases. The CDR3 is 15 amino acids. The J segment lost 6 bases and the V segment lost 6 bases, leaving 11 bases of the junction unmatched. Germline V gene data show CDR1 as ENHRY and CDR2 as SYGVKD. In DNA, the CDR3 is TGTGCCATCAGCTCTACTAGCGGCTCCTGGGATACGCAGTATTTT. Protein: CAISSTSGSWDTQYF.

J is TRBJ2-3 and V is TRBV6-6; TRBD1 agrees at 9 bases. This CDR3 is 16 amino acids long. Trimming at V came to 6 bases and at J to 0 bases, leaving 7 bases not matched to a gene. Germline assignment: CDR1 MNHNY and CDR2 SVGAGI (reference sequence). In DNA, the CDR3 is TGTGCCAGCAGCCCGCGAGGGACAGGGAGCACAGATACGCAGTATTTT. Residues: CASSPRGTGSTDTQYF.

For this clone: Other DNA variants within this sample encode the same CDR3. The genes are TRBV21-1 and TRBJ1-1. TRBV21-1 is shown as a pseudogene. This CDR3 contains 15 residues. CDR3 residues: CASSKNGWGDTEAFF. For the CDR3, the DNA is TGTGCCAGTAGCAAAAACGGATGGGGGGACACTGAAGCTTTCTTT.

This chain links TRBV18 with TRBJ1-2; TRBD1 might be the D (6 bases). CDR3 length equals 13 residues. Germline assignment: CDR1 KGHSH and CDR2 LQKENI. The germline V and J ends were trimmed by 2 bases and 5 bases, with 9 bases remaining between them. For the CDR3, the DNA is TGTGCCAGCTCACCAAGGACAGAATATGGCTACACCTTC. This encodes CASSPRTEYGYTF.

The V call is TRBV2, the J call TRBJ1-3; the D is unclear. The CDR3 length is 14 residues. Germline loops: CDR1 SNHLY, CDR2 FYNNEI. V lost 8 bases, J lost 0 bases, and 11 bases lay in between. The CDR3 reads CASEWQNSGNTIYF. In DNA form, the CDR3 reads TGTGCCAGCGAATGGCAGAACTCTGGAAACACCATATATTTT.